The sample holds a few counts of the clone carrying this T cell receptor beta chain. Naive CD45RA+ and memory CD45RA-negative subsets were split from CD4+ cells. Profiled with immunoSEQ multiplex PCR; TCRdb holds only in-frame clones, not every one. This sample yields approximately 250,000 clones, of which 60% to 70% are seen a single time; 11% belongs to the top ten. The data originate from a study of shared clonotypes between healthy human individuals. Germline V gives CDR1 SGDLS, CDR2 YYNGEE. The CDR3 loop spans 15 amino acids. Deletions cut 0 bases from V and 4 bases from J, with 8 bases between. Sequences were obtained from memory CD4+ T cells sorted from blood. The subset is: CD45RA-negative fraction. The chain couples TRBV9 to TRBJ2-6; no firm D call. The source of this sequence is a man aged 25-45 years in good health. The CDR3 bases are TGTGCCAGCAGCGTAGGGTACGACGGGGCCAACGTCCTGACTTTC. It is translated as CASSVGYDGANVLTF.